The 28 T cell receptor beta chains listed next were all sequenced from one sample in a study of T cell repertoires in cytomegalovirus infection. Antigens for these TCRs are unknown. TCRdb analysed the reads with MiXCR anew, one entry per CDR3 protein. The profile shows 110,000 or so distinct CDR3 sequences, around 30% of them singletons. The sample here was CD8+ T cells from cultured PBMCs, taken from culture after CMV antigen stimulation. The receptors were gathered from a human donor in good health (CMV status not recorded). Some clones in this sample may be carry-over from other donors' samples.

This clonotype was picked up many times. The V and J genes are TRBV7-2 and TRBJ1-6, with D perhaps matching TRBD1 (5 bases). The germline gives CDR1 SGHTA, CDR2 FQGNSA. V was pared by 1 base and J by 7 bases, with 17 bases between. The CDR3 has 17 residues. CDR3 in DNA: TGTGCCAGCAGCTTAGGGACTCACAGGAGCACAAATTCACCCCTCCACTTT. Encoded protein: CASSLGTHRSTNSPLHF.

This clonotype turned up a few times. The chain employs TRBV7-9 and TRBJ2-1; D not resolved. V was trimmed by 1 base and J by 7 bases, leaving 8 bases between them. CDR1 and CDR2 (germline): SEHNR, FQNEAQ (reference sequence). The CDR3 loop spans 13 amino acids. CDR3: CASSLGGLNEQFF. The CDR3 coding sequence is TGTGCCAGCAGCTTAGGGGGTCTGAATGAGCAGTTCTTC.

Details on this clonotype: Sequence at one end of the junction differs from germline and may be a read error. V is TRBV11-2 and J is TRBJ1-1; D is undetermined. Germline values: CDR1 SGHAT, CDR2 FQNNGV. The CDR3 length is 11 residues. The CDR3 protein is CASSHGLLSFF. CDR3 nucleotides: TGTGCCAGCAGCCACGGTCTTCTAAGCTTTTTT.

This clonotype was counted between two and nine times. The rearrangement links TRBV7-9 to TRBJ1-2; D ambiguous. This CDR3 has 13 residues. The V end lost 3 bases, the J end lost 7 bases, and 12 bases lay between the germline ends. CDR1 and CDR2 from the germline V gene are SEHNR and FQNEAQ (reference sequence). CDR3 sequence reads: CASSLSAAAGYTF. DNA of the CDR3: TGTGCCAGCAGCTTGTCCGCCGCGGCTGGCTACACCTTC.

This clonotype has only a few counts. The rearrangement joins TRBV5-4 to TRBJ1-1; D is undetermined. Germline CDR1 SGHNT, CDR2 YYREEE (reference sequence). Trimming left V 4 bases short and J 1 base short, with 8 bases between. The CDR3 spans 13 residues. CDR3 DNA: TGTGCCAGCAGCACCTCGAGGAACACTGAAGCTTTCTTT. The encoded protein is CASSTSRNTEAFF. Together with reference TRBV5-4 and TRBJ1-1, the CDR3 gives the full variable domain: ETGVTQSPTHLIKTRGQQVTLRCSSQSGHNTVSWYQQALGQGPQFIFQYYREEENGRGNFPPRFSGLQFPNYSSELNVNALELDDSALYLCASSTSRNTEAFFGQGTRLTVV.

The chain has TRBV14 and TRBJ2-1; D not certain. The CDR3 length is 16 residues. V lost 4 bases and J 1 base, leaving 14 bases between the germline ends. Looked up from germline, CDR1 is SGHDN and CDR2 is FVKESK. CDR3 nucleotide sequence: TGTGCCAGCAGCCCCATTTTTGGGGATTCCTACAATGAGCAGTTCTTC. The encoded protein is CASSPIFGDSYNEQFF.

The chain carries TRBV7-8 and TRBJ1-3, with 7 nucleotides matching TRBD1. The germline V gene has CDR1 SGHVS and CDR2 FQNEAQ. Unmatched junction bases numbered 6, after V lost 2 bases and J lost 2 bases. The CDR3 totals 16 residues. Here the CDR3 reads CASSLIVTGAGNTIYF. CDR3 bases: TGTGCCAGCAGCTTAATTGTTACAGGGGCTGGAAACACCATATATTTT.

In its sample, this clonotype was seen a few times. The chain has TRBV9 and TRBJ2-7; 8 nucleotides match TRBD2. Unmatched junction bases numbered 7, after V lost 0 bases and J lost 2 bases. This CDR3 spans 16 amino acids. In germline, CDR1 is SGDLS, CDR2 YYNGEE. CDR3: CASSVGERELTYEQYF. CDR3 in DNA: TGTGCCAGCAGCGTAGGCGAGCGGGAGCTAACCTACGAGCAGTACTTC.

This sequence joins TRBV7-6 and TRBJ1-1, with a tentative D call TRBD1 (5 bases). This CDR3 is 14 amino acids long. V dropped 10 bases and J dropped 5 bases, with 20 bases sitting between them. CDR1 SGHVS and CDR2 FNYEAQ come from the germline V gene. CDR3 sequence (DNA): TGTGCCACCCGCGCGGGGCCCGTAGGAACTGAAGCTTTCTTT. Encoded protein: CATRAGPVGTEAFF.

There are a few counts of this clonotype. The chain carries TRBV6-1 and TRBJ1-5; D perhaps matches TRBD1 (5 bases). The ends were cut back, 2 bases at V and 7 bases at J, with 12 bases in the middle. The CDR3 sequence is 14 residues long. Germline V lookup: CDR1 MNHNS, CDR2 SASEGT. The CDR3 DNA is TGTGCCAGCAGTGAATACAGGTTTCGACAGCCCCAGCATTTT. Protein sequence: CASSEYRFRQPQHF.

The chain employs TRBV4-1 and TRBJ2-5; D might be TRBD1 or TRBD2, each matching 6 bases. CDR1 and CDR2 from the germline V gene are MGHRA and YSYEKL. The V and J ends lost 0 bases and 2 bases respectively, with 28 bases between them. The CDR3 is 21 residues long. For the CDR3, the DNA is TGCGCCAGCAGCCAAGATCGCGTAATGGTGGGGGCAAGGACTACTCAAGAGACCCAGTACTTC. Protein sequence: CASSQDRVMVGARTTQETQYF.

The chain recombines TRBV7-9 with TRBJ1-1; tentatively, D is TRBD1 (6 bases). Trimming removed 5 bases from V and 7 bases from J, with 14 bases in between. The CDR3 has 13 residues. CDR1 is SEHNR and CDR2 is FQNEAQ in the germline V gene (reference sequence). The CDR3 loop reads CASSPTGGHEAFF. In DNA form, the CDR3 reads TGTGCCAGCAGCCCAACGGGGGGCCATGAAGCTTTCTTT.

The rearrangement links TRBV29-1 to TRBJ1-2; D is possibly TRBD1 (5 bases). V dropped 7 bases and J dropped 6 bases, with 18 bases sitting between them. CDR1 and CDR2 from the germline V gene are SQVTM and ANQGSEA. CDR3 length: 13 amino acids. CDR3 nucleotide sequence: TGCAGCGCTGACAGTAGCCCGGTCCATGGCTACACCTTC. The encoded protein is CSADSSPVHGYTF.

The genes are TRBV7-3 and TRBJ1-1; the match to TRBD1 covers 9 bases. This CDR3 has 13 amino acids. The junction had 9 bases not matched to a gene; V was cut back by 5 bases and J by 11 bases. Germline V gene sequence: CDR1 SGHTA, CDR2 FQGTGA. The DNA for the CDR3 is TGTGCCAGCAGCACGGGACAGGGAAAAGTGGCTTTCTTT. Translated, it gives CASSTGQGKVAFF.

This clonotype showed up just a few times. The V and J genes are TRBV4-1 and TRBJ1-6; unclear D gene. CDR1 and CDR2 from the germline V gene are MGHRA and YSYEKL. Trimming removed 3 bases from V and 9 bases from J, with 21 bases in between. CDR3 length equals 17 residues. As DNA, the CDR3 is TGCGCCAGCAGCCATTTCGCGGGAGACATGGGATTTTCACCCCTCCACTTT. This codes for CASSHFAGDMGFSPLHF.

The chain links TRBV27 to TRBJ1-1; D is unresolved. The CDR3 length is 15 residues. Germline values: CDR1 MNHEY, CDR2 SMNVEV (reference sequence). Trimming stripped 3 bases from V and 8 bases from J, with 19 bases between. The CDR3 is CASSFVGVGQAEAFF. As DNA, the CDR3 is TGTGCCAGCAGTTTCGTCGGGGTCGGGCAGGCCGAAGCTTTCTTT.

CDR3 sequence: CASSELAGTGELFF. In DNA, the CDR3 is TGTGCCAGCAGCGAGTTGGCTGGCACCGGGGAGCTGTTTTTT. The J gene is TRBJ2-2, the V gene TRBV7-2; D is unresolved. V was clipped by 5 bases and J by 4 bases, with 11 bases between them. Germline CDR1 reads SGHTA; CDR2 reads FQGNSA. The CDR3 consists of 14 residues.

This chain connects TRBV20-1 to TRBJ2-7; TRBD1 matches at 8 bases. The germline V gene encodes CDR1 DFQATT and CDR2 SNEGSKA (reference sequence). The V gene end was trimmed by 2 bases and the J gene end by 1 base; junction bases not matched to a gene: 4. This CDR3 is built from 14 residues. CDR3 DNA: TGCAGTGCTAGAAACCGGGACAGGTCCTACGAGCAGTACTTC. Protein sequence: CSARNRDRSYEQYF.

The chain employs TRBV5-1 and TRBJ1-1; no definite D call. The germline V gene has CDR1 SGHRS and CDR2 YFSETQ. The length of the CDR3 is 13 residues. Trimming took 5 bases from V and 5 from J, leaving 13 bases between them. CDR3 residues: CASRQEGGTEAFF. CDR3 DNA sequence: TGCGCCAGCAGGCAGGAGGGCGGGACTGAAGCTTTCTTT. The full variable domain, its missing parts supplied by reference TRBV5-1 and TRBJ1-1, is KAGVTQTPRYLIKTRGQQVTLSCSPISGHRSVSWYQQTPGQGLQFLFEYFSETQRNKGNFPGRFSGRQFSNSRSEMNVSTLELGDSALYLCASRQEGGTEAFFGQGTRLTVV.

This clonotype has a handful of counts. V usage is TRBV6-6 and J usage is TRBJ1-2; tentative D call: TRBD1 (6 bases). V lost 6 bases and J 12 bases, leaving 14 bases between the germline ends. The CDR3 totals 11 residues. Germline CDR1 MNHNY, CDR2 SVGAGI (reference sequence). CDR3 loop: CASRDDRLHTF. The CDR3 DNA is TGTGCCAGCAGAGACGACAGGCTACACACCTTC.

This clonotype was seen a single time. A much larger clone lies one base from this, so it may be a read error. The rearrangement joins TRBV2 to TRBJ2-2, with D unclear. This CDR3 spans 14 amino acids. CDR1 and CDR2 (germline): SNHLY, FYNNEI. The chain's CDR3 is CANSERQITGELFF. CDR3 sequence (DNA): TGTGCCAACAGTGAACGTCAGATCACCGGGGAGCTGTTTTTT.

The V and J genes are TRBV27 and TRBJ2-7; a possible D gene is TRBD1 (5 bases). The ends were cut back, 2 bases at V and 3 bases at J, with 11 bases in the middle. Looked up from germline, CDR1 is MNHEY and CDR2 is SMNVEV (reference sequence). The CDR3 has 14 residues. In DNA form, the CDR3 reads TGTGCCAGCAGTTTAGGGGCAGATTTCTACGAGCAGTACTTC. It yields the protein CASSLGADFYEQYF.

The V and J genes are TRBV19 and TRBJ2-7; 7 bases fit TRBD1. Germline V gene data show CDR1 as LNHDA and CDR2 as SQIVND (reference sequence). There are 13 residues in the CDR3. J was trimmed by 1 base and V by 8 bases; bases with no gene match: 5. For the CDR3, the DNA is TGTGCCAGTGGAGCGACAGGGTCCTACGAGCAGTACTTC. This sequence encodes CASGATGSYEQYF.

The rearrangement joins TRBV2 to TRBJ1-3; D ambiguous. V dropped 1 base and J dropped 0 bases, with 4 bases sitting between them. Per the germline V gene, CDR1 is SNHLY and CDR2 is FYNNEI. The CDR3 runs 14 residues. DNA for the CDR3: TGTGCCAGCAGTGAAGGGGGCTCTGGAAACACCATATATTTT. This codes for CASSEGGSGNTIYF. The full variable domain, completed using reference TRBV2 and TRBJ1-3, is EPEVTQTPSHQVTQMGQEVILRCVPISNHLYFYWYRQILGQKVEFLVSFYNNEISEKSEIFDDQFSVERPDGSNFTLKIRSTKLEDSAMYFCASSEGGSGNTIYFGEGSWLTVV.

In this sample, this clonotype turned up a few times. V is TRBV6-2 or TRBV6-3 and J is TRBJ1-5; D remains ambiguous. V was pared by 4 bases and J by 5 bases, with 15 bases between. The CDR3 runs to 15 residues. Germline assignment: CDR1 MNHEY and CDR2 SVGEGT. For the CDR3, the DNA is TGTGCCAGCAGTTCCTACGACAATGGCTATCAGCCCCAGCATTTT. Protein sequence: CASSSYDNGYQPQHF.

A few counts support this clonotype. V gene TRBV5-4 combines with J gene TRBJ1-2; tentatively, D is TRBD1 (6 bases). The length of the CDR3 is 13 residues. Trimming left V 4 bases short and J 0 bases short, with 7 bases between. Germline V CDR1 and CDR2: SGHNT, YYREEE (reference sequence). The CDR3 region has the DNA TGTGCCAGCAGCGGGGGCGCTAACTATGGCTACACCTTC. Protein: CASSGGANYGYTF.

In its sample, this clonotype was seen a few times. The chain carries TRBV19 and TRBJ1-6; no reliable D call. The CDR3 runs 13 residues. V lost 7 bases and J 9 bases, leaving 13 bases between the germline ends. Germline V CDR1 and CDR2: LNHDA, SQIVND (reference sequence). The CDR3: CASNPGGSSPLHF. The CDR3 DNA sequence: TGTGCCAGTAACCCCGGTGGAAGTTCACCCCTCCACTTT.

The V and J genes are TRBV4-3 and TRBJ1-2, with 7 bases identical to TRBD1. There are 15 residues in the CDR3. Germline values: CDR1 LGHNA, CDR2 YSLEER. V dropped 0 bases and J dropped 4; count of bases not matched to a gene: 5. Here the CDR3 reads CASSQERGPLYGYTF. The CDR3, as DNA: TGCGCCAGCAGCCAAGAAAGGGGGCCGCTCTATGGCTACACCTTC.